The 19 T cell receptor beta chains given below trace back to one sample, sequenced in a study of shared clonotypes between healthy human individuals (TCRdb year 2020). Library construction relied on the immunoSEQ multiplex PCR assay. TCRdb carries this immuneACCESS record with in-frame sequences only. Its versions omit some clonotypes, under half of them owing to an unresolved V gene in the studies checked, with the rest unexplained. Across this sample there are about 2.1 million clones, with about 93% seen only once. The ten top clones hold around 1.7% of the sample. CD8 naive samples were obtained by positive selection for CCR7 among CD45RO-negative cells, yielding a CD45RA+CCR7+ population from which TemRA cells were excluded. The source material was naive CD8+ T cells from PBMCs. This specimen's cell subset or site label, per the study, means: CD45RA+CCR7+. The receptors derive from a man between 18 and 29 years old in good health. Some clones in this sample may be carry-over from other donors' samples.

The sample holds one count of this clone. The genes are TRBV18 and TRBJ1-2; possible D gene TRBD1, 6 bases. The germline gives CDR1 KGHSH, CDR2 LQKENI. Trimming pared 0 bases from V and 8 bases from J, leaving 19 bases between. This CDR3 is 16 amino acids long. DNA for the CDR3: TGTGCCAGCTCACCACCGGGCCCAGGGGAGGTAGACGGCTACACCTTC. Translation: CASSPPGPGEVDGYTF.

The rearrangement links TRBV7-2 to TRBJ2-3; 12 positions agree with TRBD2. The CDR3 sequence is 16 residues long. V lost 5 bases, J lost 2 bases, and 5 bases stayed unmatched. CDR1 SGHTA and CDR2 FQGNSA come from the germline V gene. CDR3 bases: TGTGCCAGCAGCCCAGGGACTAGCGGGTACACAGATACGCAGTATTTT. Its protein product is CASSPGTSGYTDTQYF.

To note about this clone: The same CDR3 also results from other DNA sequences found in this sample. CDR3 region: CASSLLAGGPGELFF. DNA for the CDR3: TGTGCCAGCAGTTTGCTAGCGGGAGGGCCCGGGGAGCTGTTTTTT. This chain joins TRBV28 and TRBJ2-2; 12 bases map to TRBD2. J was trimmed by 6 bases and V by 3 bases; bases with no gene match: 2. The CDR3 has 15 amino acids. Per germline, CDR1 MDHEN and CDR2 SYDVKM.

The CDR3, as DNA: TGTGCCAGTAGCCGACAGTTAACGGTTTTGGGGGAGCAGTACTTC. Translation gives CASSRQLTVLGEQYF. The V call is TRBV19, the J call TRBJ2-7; maybe TRBD1 (5 bases). Trimming cost V 6 bases and J 7 bases, with 22 bases left between them. Germline-derived CDR1 and CDR2 are LNHDA and SQIVND (reference sequence). This CDR3 spans 15 amino acids.

The gene calls are TRBV5-8 and TRBJ2-7; D might be TRBD1 (6 bases). V was shortened by 4 bases and J by 0 bases, with 29 bases between the two germline ends. This CDR3 has 20 residues. CDR1 SGHTS and CDR2 YDEGEE come from the germline V gene. CDR3 in amino acids: CASSPAPYRTGPPNSYEQYF. CDR3 DNA sequence: TGTGCCAGCAGCCCGGCGCCTTATCGTACAGGGCCGCCAAACTCCTACGAGCAGTACTTC.

V and J are TRBV28 and TRBJ2-1; TRBD2 matches at 9 bases. The J segment lost 8 bases and the V segment lost 2 bases, leaving 7 bases of the junction unmatched. The CDR3 spans 15 residues. Per the germline V gene, CDR1 is MDHEN and CDR2 is SYDVKM. The CDR3 DNA reads TGTGCCAGCAGTTTAACCCTAGCGGGAAATCATGAGCAGTTCTTC. This sequence encodes CASSLTLAGNHEQFF.

This clone came up a few times. The genes are TRBV7-9 and TRBJ1-1; D not resolved. V was cut by 0 bases and J by 1 base, with 9 bases left in between. Germline V gives CDR1 SEHNR, CDR2 FQNEAQ (reference sequence). The CDR3 extends over 15 amino acids. The CDR3 nucleotides read TGTGCCAGCAGCTTAGCCGGTTGGGGGAACACTGAAGCTTTCTTT. It is translated as CASSLAGWGNTEAFF.

This rearrangement joins TRBV5-1 to TRBJ2-1; no definite D call. Trimming pared 7 bases from V and 8 bases from J, leaving 22 bases between. The CDR3 is 15 amino acids. The germline CDR1 and CDR2 sequences are SGHRS and YFSETQ. CDR3: CASSSLEFSGDEQFF. In nucleotides, the CDR3 is TGCGCCAGCTCAAGCTTGGAGTTCTCGGGCGATGAGCAGTTCTTC.

The V gene is TRBV30, the J gene TRBJ2-4; 8 nucleotides match TRBD1. V lost 3 bases and J lost 13; bases outside the gene matches: 11. The CDR3 length is 13 residues. In germline, CDR1 is GTSNPN, CDR2 SVGIG (reference sequence). For the CDR3, the DNA is TGTGCCTGGAGCTTGGGGCAGGGGGCTTTACAGTACTTC. This gives the protein CAWSLGQGALQYF.

V usage is TRBV28 and J usage is TRBJ2-7; TRBD1 matches at 8 bases. V gave up 7 bases and J gave up 7 bases; unmatched junction bases: 9. CDR1 MDHEN and CDR2 SYDVKM come from the germline V gene. This CDR3 has 13 amino acids. The DNA for the CDR3 is TGTGCCAGCACAGGGGGCTATGGGTGGGAGCAGTACTTC. Translating gives CASTGGYGWEQYF.

V and J are TRBV27 and TRBJ2-2, with D hard to call. V shed 2 bases and J shed 7 bases, with 8 bases lying between them. In germline, CDR1 is MNHEY, CDR2 SMNVEV (reference sequence). The CDR3 covers 13 residues. The CDR3 coding sequence is TGTGCCAGCAGTTTACAGGTTTTCGGGGAGCTGTTTTTT. Amino acid sequence: CASSLQVFGELFF.

V and J are TRBV7-9 and TRBJ2-3; 7 bases match TRBD2. Germline V CDR1 and CDR2: SEHNR, FQNEAQ (reference sequence). The V and J ends lost 5 bases and 4 bases, in that order; junction bases with no gene match: 6. The CDR3 runs to 14 residues. In DNA form, the CDR3 reads TGTGCCAGCAGCCTCCCAGGACTAGCAGATACGCAGTATTTT. Translation gives CASSLPGLADTQYF.

The CDR3 protein is CASSSGVGQASYEQYF. CDR3 nucleotide sequence: TGTGCCAGCAGCAGTGGCGTGGGACAGGCGTCCTACGAGCAGTACTTC. This sequence joins TRBV5-6 and TRBJ2-7; 8 bases line up with TRBD1. V shed 4 bases, J shed 1 base, and the junction held 10 bases outside the gene matches. The V gene's germline CDR1 is SGHDT and CDR2 YYEEEE. The CDR3 length is 16 residues.

The chain employs TRBV23-1 and TRBJ2-5; D unresolved. TRBV23-1 falls under the ORF class, with uncertain function. Between the trimmed V and J ends, which lost 7 bases and 5 bases, there was a span of 14 bases. The CDR3 spans 13 residues. The CDR3 protein is CASKRIGLETQYF. The CDR3 bases are TGCGCCAGCAAACGGATAGGTCTGGAGACCCAGTACTTC.

The chain combines TRBV28 with TRBJ2-1; 7 positions agree with TRBD1. Per germline, CDR1 MDHEN and CDR2 SYDVKM. The CDR3 has 17 amino acids. Trimming cost V 3 bases and J 0 bases; bases outside gene matches: 8. CDR3 coding DNA: TGTGCCAGCAGTTTGGGTGGACAGGAGCGCTCCTACAATGAGCAGTTCTTC. It specifies CASSLGGQERSYNEQFF. Drawing the rest from reference TRBV28 and TRBJ2-1, the complete variable domain is DVKVTQSSRYLVKRTGEKVFLECVQDMDHENMFWYRQDPGLGLRLIYFSYDVKMKEKGDIPEGYSVSREKKERFSLILESASTNQTSMYLCASSLGGQERSYNEQFFGPGTRLTVL.

The chain employs TRBV7-6 and TRBJ2-2, with 7 bases identical to TRBD1. This CDR3 is 16 amino acids long. The J segment lost 6 bases and the V segment lost 1 base, leaving 8 bases of the junction unmatched. The V gene's germline CDR1 is SGHVS and CDR2 FNYEAQ. CDR3 in DNA: TGTGCCAGCAGCTTAGGGTCCGGGACAGTCCCCGGGGAGCTGTTTTTT. Amino acid sequence: CASSLGSGTVPGELFF.

The V call is TRBV27, the J call TRBJ2-1; the D gene could be TRBD1 or TRBD2 (5 bases each). V was cut by 1 base and J by 9 bases, with 16 bases left in between. Looked up from germline, CDR1 is MNHEY and CDR2 is SMNVEV (reference sequence). This CDR3 spans 15 amino acids. CDR3 region: CASSLWGNKLSEQFF. In DNA form, the CDR3 reads TGTGCCAGCAGTTTATGGGGGAACAAGCTGAGTGAGCAGTTCTTC.

The V and J genes are TRBV27 and TRBJ2-1; 10 bases are shared with TRBD1. The CDR3 has 16 residues. The V gene end was trimmed by 5 bases and the J gene end by 4 bases; junction bases not matched to a gene: 8. CDR1 and CDR2 from the germline V gene are MNHEY and SMNVEV (reference sequence). CDR3 in DNA: TGTGCCAGCAGTCGACTCATGGACAGGGGGTACAATGAGCAGTTCTTC. This sequence encodes CASSRLMDRGYNEQFF.

The V and J genes are TRBV30 and TRBJ1-3; tentatively, D is TRBD1 (5 bases). The CDR3 sequence is 11 residues long. With 6 bases removed from V and 8 bases from J, the gap between germline ends came to 11 bases. Germline V gives CDR1 GTSNPN, CDR2 SVGIG (reference sequence). CDR3 sequence (DNA): TGTGCCTGCCTCCGGGGGGACACCATATATTTT. Amino acid sequence: CACLRGDTIYF. Complete variable domain (other parts from reference TRBV30 and TRBJ1-3): SQTIHQWPATLVQPVGSPLSLECTVEGTSNPNLYWYRQAAGRGLQLLFYSVGIGQISSEVPQNLSASRPQDRQFILSSKKLLLSDSGFYLCACLRGDTIYFGEGSWLTVV.